This T cell receptor (beta chain) was recovered during a study of T cells expressing NK-cell markers. Study-level points and caveats: A few donors likewise had their CD3+CD56-NKG2C+ fraction led by these clonotypes.

Beta-chain TCR cDNA was generated via 5'RACE template switching with UMIs. TCRdb re-called the 5' RACE reads; one entry per CDR3 protein, DNA not given. Found here are some 390,000 distinct CDR3 sequences; the top ten clones hold about 10%. From germline, CDR1 is ENHRY and CDR2 SYGVKD. The CDR3 has 13 residues. Concerning this clonotype: Its matching antigen is unknown.

The genes are TRBV10-3 and TRBJ2-2; TCRdb names TRBD1, which stays unverified in the absence of DNA. The sequencing sample was made of blood T cells: a sorted CD56 or NKG2C T cell subset, CD4+ or CD8+ T cells, or bulk PBMC T cells (not recorded which). This clonotype was sampled from a woman in her forties or fifties in good health. CDR3 region: CATLQGASGELFF.